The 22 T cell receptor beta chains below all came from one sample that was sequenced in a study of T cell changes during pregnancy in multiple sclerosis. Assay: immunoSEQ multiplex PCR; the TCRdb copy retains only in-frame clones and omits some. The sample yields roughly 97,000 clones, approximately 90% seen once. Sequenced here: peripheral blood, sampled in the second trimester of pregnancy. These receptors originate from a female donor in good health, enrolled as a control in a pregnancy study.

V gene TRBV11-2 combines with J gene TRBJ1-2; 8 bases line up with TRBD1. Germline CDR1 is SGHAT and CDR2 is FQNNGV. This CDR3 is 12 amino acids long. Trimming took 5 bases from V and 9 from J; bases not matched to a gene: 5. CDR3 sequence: CASSRTGMSYTF. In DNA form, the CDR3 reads TGTGCCAGCAGCCGGACAGGGATGAGCTACACCTTC.

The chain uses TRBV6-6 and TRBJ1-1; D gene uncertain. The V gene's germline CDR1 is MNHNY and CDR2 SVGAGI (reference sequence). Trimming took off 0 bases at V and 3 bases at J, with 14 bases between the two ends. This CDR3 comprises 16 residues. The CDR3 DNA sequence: TGTGCCAGCAGTTACTCGGGAGGGCGGTACGACACTGAAGCTTTCTTT. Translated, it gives CASSYSGGRYDTEAFF.

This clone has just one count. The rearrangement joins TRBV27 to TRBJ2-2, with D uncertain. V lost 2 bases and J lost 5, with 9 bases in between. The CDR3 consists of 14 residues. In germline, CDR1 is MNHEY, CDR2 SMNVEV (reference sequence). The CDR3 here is CASSLIPLTGELFF. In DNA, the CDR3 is TGTGCCAGCAGTTTAATCCCCCTAACCGGGGAGCTGTTTTTT.

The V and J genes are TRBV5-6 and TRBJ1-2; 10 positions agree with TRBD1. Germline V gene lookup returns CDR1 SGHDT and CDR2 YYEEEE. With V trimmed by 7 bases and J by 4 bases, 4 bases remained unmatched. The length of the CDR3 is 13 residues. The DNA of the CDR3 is TGTGCCAGCGGGGACAGGGGACTCTATGGCTACACCTTC. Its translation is CASGDRGLYGYTF.

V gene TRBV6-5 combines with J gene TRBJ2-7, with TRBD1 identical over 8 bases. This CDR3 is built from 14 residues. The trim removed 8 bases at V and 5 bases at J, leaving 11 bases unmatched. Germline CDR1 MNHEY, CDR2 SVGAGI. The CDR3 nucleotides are TGTGCCAGCCGAAACGACAGGGGCGCCAACGAGCAGTACTTC. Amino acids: CASRNDRGANEQYF.

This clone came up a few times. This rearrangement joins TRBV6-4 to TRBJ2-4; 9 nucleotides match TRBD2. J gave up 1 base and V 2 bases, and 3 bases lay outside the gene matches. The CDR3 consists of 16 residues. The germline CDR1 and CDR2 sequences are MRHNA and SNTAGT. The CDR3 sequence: CASSDRAGGAKNIQYF. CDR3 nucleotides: TGTGCCAGCAGTGACAGAGCGGGGGGCGCCAAAAACATTCAGTACTTC.

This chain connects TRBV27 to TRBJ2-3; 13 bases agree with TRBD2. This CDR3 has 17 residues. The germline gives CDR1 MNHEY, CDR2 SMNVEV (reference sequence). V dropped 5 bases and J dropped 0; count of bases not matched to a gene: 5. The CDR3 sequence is CASSTPGLAGSTDTQYF. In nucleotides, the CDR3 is TGTGCCAGCAGTACTCCGGGACTAGCGGGAAGCACAGATACGCAGTATTTT.

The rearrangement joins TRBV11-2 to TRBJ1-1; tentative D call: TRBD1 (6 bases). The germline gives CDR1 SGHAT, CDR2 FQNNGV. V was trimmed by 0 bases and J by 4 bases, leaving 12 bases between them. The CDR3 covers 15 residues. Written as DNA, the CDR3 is TGTGCCAGCAGCTTAGATCTTGACAGGTCCACTGAAGCTTTCTTT. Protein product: CASSLDLDRSTEAFF.

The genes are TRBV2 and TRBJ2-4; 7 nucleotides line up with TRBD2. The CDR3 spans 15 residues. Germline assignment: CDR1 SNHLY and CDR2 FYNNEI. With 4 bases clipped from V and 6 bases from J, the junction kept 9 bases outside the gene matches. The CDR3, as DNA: TGTGCCAGCAGTGGCACTAGCGTGTATGGAAACATTCAGTACTTC. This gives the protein CASSGTSVYGNIQYF.

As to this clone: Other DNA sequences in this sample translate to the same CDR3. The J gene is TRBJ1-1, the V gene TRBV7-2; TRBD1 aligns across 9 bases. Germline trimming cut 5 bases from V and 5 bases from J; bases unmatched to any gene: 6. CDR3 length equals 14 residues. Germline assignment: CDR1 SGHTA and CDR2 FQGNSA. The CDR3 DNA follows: TGTGCCAGCAGCGGACAGGGGCCGGGGACTGAAGCTTTCTTT. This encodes CASSGQGPGTEAFF.

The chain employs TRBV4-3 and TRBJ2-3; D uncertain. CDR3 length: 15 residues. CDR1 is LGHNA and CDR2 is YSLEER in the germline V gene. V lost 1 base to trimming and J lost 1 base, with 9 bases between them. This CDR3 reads CASSQGGPGTDTQYF. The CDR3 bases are TGCGCCAGCAGCCAAGGTGGGCCGGGCACAGATACGCAGTATTTT.

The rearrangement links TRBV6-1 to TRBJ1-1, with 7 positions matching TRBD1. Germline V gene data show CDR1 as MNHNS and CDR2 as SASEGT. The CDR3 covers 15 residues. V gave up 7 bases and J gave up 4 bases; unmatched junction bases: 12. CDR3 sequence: CASIRTGAVFTEAFF. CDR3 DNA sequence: TGTGCCAGCATTAGGACAGGAGCGGTTTTCACTGAAGCTTTCTTT.

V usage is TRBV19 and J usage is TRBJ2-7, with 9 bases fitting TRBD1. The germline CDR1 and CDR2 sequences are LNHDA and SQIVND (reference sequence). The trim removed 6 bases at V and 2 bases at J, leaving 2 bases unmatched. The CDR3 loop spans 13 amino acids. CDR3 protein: CASSGQGTYEQYF. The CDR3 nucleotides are TGTGCCAGTAGCGGACAGGGGACCTACGAGCAGTACTTC.

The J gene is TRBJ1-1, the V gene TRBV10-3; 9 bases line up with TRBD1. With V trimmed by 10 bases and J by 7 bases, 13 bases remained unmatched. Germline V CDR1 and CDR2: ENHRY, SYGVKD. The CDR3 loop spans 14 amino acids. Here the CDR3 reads CASRDREGVLEAFF. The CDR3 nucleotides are TGTGCCAGCCGGGACAGGGAAGGGGTGCTTGAAGCTTTCTTT.

CDR3 coding DNA: TGTGCCAGCAGTTACGCGGGACAGGGGGGAGAGACCCAGTACTTC. Translating it yields CASSYAGQGGETQYF. The rearrangement joins TRBV6-6 to TRBJ2-5; 11 nucleotides line up with TRBD1. The CDR3 has 15 amino acids. The junction had 3 bases not matched to a gene; V was cut back by 2 bases and J by 4 bases. Germline V gene lookup returns CDR1 MNHNY and CDR2 SVGAGI (reference sequence).

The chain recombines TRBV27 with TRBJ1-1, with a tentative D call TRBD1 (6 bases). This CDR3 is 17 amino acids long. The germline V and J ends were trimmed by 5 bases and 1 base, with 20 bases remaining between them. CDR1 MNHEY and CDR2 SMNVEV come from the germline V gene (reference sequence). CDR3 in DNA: TGTGCCAGCAGTCCAAGGGACACAAGGGGAACGAACACTGAAGCTTTCTTT. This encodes CASSPRDTRGTNTEAFF.

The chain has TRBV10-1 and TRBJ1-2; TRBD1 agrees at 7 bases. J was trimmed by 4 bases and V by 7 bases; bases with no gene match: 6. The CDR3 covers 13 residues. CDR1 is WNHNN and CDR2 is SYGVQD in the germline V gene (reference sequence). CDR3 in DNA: TGCGCCAGCACTCCAGACAGGGTCTATGGCTACACCTTC. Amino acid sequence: CASTPDRVYGYTF.

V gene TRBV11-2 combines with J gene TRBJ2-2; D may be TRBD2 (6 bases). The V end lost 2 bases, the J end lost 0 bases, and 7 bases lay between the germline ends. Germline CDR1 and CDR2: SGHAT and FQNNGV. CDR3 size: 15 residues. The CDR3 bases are TGTGCCAGCAGCTTACGGGGGACGAACACCGGGGAGCTGTTTTTT. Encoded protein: CASSLRGTNTGELFF.

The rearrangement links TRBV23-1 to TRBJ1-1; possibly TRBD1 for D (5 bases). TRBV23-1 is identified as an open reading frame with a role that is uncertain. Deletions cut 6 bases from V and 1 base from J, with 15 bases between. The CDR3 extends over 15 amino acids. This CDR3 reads CASSPTGGPNTEAFF. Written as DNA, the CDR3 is TGCGCCAGCAGCCCCACCGGGGGACCGAACACTGAAGCTTTCTTT.

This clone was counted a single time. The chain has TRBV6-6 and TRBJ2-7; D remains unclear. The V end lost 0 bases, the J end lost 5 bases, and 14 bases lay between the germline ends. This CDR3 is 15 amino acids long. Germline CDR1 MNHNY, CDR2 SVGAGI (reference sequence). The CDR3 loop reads CASSYSSGRGDEQYF. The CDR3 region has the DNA TGTGCCAGCAGTTACTCTAGTGGCCGTGGAGACGAGCAGTACTTC.

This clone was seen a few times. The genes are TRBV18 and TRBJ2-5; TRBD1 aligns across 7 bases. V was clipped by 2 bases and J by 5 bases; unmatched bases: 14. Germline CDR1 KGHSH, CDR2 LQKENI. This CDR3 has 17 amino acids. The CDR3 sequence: CASSPTPSGQRGETQYF. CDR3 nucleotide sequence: TGTGCCAGCTCACCAACTCCTTCGGGACAGAGAGGGGAGACCCAGTACTTC.

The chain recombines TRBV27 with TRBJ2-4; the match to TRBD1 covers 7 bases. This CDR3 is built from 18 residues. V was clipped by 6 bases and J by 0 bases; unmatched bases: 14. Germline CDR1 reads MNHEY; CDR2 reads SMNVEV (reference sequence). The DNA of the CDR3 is TGTGCCAGCAGCACCGGGACAGAATATCTAGGAGCCAAAAACATTCAGTACTTC. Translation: CASSTGTEYLGAKNIQYF.